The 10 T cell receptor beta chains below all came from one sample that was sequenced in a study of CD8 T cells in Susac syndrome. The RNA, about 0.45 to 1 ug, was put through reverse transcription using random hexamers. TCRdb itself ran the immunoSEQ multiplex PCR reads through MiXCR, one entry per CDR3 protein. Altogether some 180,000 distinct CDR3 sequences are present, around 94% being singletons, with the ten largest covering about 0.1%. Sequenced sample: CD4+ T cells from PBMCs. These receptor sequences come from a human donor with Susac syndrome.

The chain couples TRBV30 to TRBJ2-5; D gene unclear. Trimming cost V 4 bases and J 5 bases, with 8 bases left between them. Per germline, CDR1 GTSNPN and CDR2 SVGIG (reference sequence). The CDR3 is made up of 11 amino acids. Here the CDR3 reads CAWTPGETQYF. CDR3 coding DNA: TGTGCCTGGACACCCGGGGAGACCCAGTACTTC.

The CDR3 DNA reads as TGCGCCAGCAGAGGGACTAGCCTGATAGAGACCCAGTACTTC. Translated: CASRGTSLIETQYF. The rearrangement uses TRBV10-2 and TRBJ2-5; 9 nucleotides align to TRBD2. V lost 6 bases, J lost 4 bases, and 6 bases stayed unmatched. Germline CDR1 is WSHSY and CDR2 is SAAADI. The CDR3 spans 14 residues.

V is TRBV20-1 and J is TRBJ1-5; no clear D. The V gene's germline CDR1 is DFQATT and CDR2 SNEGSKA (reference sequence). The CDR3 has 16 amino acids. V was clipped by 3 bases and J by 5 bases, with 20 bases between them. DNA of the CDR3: TGCAGTGCTAGGGTCGCTCCGGGTCTGTGGGATCAGCCCCAGCATTTT. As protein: CSARVAPGLWDQPQHF.

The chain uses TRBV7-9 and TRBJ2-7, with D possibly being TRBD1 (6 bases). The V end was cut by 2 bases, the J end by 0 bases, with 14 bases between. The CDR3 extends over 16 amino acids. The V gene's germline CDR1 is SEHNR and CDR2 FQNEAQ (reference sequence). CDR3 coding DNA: TGTGCCAGCAGCTTATTCGGACAGCGCTACTCCTACGAGCAGTACTTC. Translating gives CASSLFGQRYSYEQYF.

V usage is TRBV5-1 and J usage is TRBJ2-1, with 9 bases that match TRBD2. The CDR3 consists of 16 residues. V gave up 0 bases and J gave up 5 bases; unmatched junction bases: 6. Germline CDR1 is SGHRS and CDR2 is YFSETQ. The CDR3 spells CASSLAASGVDNEQFF. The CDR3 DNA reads TGCGCCAGCAGCTTGGCCGCTAGCGGGGTCGACAATGAGCAGTTCTTC. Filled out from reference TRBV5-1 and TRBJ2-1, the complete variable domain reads KAGVTQTPRYLIKTRGQQVTLSCSPISGHRSVSWYQQTPGQGLQFLFEYFSETQRNKGNFPGRFSGRQFSNSRSEMNVSTLELGDSALYLCASSLAASGVDNEQFFGPGTRLTVL.

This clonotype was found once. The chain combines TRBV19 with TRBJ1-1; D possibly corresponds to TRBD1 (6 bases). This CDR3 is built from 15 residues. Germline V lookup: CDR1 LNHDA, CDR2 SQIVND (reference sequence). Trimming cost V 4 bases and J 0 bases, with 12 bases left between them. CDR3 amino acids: CASSKLTGLNTEAFF. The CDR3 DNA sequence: TGTGCCAGTAGTAAACTGACAGGCTTGAACACTGAAGCTTTCTTT.

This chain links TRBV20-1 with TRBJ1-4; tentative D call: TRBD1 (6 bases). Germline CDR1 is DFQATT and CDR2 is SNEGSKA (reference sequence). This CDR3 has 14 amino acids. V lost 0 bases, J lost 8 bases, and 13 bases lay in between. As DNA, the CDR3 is TGCAGTGCTAGAGATGGGGGCCTGGGCGAAAAACTGTTTTTT. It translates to CSARDGGLGEKLFF.

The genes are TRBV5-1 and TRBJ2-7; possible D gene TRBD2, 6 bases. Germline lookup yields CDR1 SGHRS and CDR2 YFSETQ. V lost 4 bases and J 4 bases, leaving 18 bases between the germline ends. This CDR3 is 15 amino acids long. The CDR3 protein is CASSPDRTGGYEQYF. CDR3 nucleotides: TGCGCCAGCAGCCCGGACCGAACCGGGGGATACGAGCAGTACTTC.

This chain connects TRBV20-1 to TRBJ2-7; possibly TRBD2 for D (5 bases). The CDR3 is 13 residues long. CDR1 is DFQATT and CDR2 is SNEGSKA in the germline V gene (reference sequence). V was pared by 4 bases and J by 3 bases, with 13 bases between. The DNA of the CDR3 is TGCAGTGCTACAACGGGATACCACTACGAGCAGTACTTC. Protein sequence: CSATTGYHYEQYF.

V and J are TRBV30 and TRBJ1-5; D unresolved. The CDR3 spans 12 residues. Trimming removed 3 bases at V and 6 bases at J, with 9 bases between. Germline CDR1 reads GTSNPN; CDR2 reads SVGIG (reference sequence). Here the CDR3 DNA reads TGTGCCTGGAGAGACGCGGGTCAGCCCCAGCATTTT. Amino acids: CAWRDAGQPQHF.